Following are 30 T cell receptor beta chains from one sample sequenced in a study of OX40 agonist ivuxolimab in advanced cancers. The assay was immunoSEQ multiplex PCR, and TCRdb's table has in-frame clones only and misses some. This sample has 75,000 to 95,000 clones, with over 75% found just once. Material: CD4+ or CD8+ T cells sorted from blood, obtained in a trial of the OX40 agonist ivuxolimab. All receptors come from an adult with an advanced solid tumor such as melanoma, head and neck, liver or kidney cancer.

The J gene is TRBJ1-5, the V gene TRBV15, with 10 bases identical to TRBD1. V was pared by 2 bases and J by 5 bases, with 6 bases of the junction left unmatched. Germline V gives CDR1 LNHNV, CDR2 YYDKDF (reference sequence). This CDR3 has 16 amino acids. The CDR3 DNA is TGTGCCACCAGCAGACAGGACAGGGGGAGGGATCAGCCCCAGCATTTT. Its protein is CATSRQDRGRDQPQHF.

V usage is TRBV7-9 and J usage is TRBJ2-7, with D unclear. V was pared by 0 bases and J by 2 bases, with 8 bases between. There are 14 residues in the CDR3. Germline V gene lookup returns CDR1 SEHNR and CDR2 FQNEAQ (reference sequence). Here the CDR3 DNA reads TGTGCCAGCAGCTTAGCCGGTAAACCCTACGAGCAGTACTTC. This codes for CASSLAGKPYEQYF. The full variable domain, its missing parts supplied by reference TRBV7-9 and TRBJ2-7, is DTGVSQNPRHKITKRGQNVTFRCDPISEHNRLYWYRQTLGQGPEFLTYFQNEAQLEKSRLLSDRFSAERPKGSFSTLEIQRTEQGDSAMYLCASSLAGKPYEQYFGPGTRLTVT.

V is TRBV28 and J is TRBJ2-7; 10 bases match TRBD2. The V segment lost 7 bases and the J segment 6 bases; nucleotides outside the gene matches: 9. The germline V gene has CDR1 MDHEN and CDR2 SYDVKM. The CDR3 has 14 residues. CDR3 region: CASTKAGGPREQYF. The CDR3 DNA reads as TGTGCCAGCACTAAAGCGGGAGGGCCCCGCGAGCAGTACTTC.

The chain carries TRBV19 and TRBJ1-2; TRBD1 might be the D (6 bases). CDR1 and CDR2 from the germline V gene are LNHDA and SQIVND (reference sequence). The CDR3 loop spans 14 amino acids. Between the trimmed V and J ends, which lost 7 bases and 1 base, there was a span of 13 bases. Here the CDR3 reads CASTSGTRNYGYTF. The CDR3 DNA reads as TGTGCCAGTACCTCAGGGACACGTAACTATGGCTACACCTTC.

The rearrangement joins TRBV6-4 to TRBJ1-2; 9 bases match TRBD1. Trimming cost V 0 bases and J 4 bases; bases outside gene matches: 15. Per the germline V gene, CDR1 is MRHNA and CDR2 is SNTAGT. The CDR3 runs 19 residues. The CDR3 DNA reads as TGTGCCAGCAGTGACTCGATTAGTCCGGACAGGGGTACGGGCTATGGCTACACCTTC. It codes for CASSDSISPDRGTGYGYTF.

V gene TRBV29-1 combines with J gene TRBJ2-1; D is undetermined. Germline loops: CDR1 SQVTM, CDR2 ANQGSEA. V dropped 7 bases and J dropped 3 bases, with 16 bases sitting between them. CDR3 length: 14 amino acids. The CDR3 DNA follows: TGCAGCGCAAGCAGTGGATCCCTCTACAATGAGCAGTTCTTC. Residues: CSASSGSLYNEQFF.

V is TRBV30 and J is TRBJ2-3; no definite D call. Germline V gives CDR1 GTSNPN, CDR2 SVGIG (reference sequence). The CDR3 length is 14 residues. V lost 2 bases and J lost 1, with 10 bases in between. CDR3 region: CAWSYGLGTDTQYF. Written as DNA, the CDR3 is TGTGCCTGGAGTTATGGGCTCGGCACAGATACGCAGTATTTT.

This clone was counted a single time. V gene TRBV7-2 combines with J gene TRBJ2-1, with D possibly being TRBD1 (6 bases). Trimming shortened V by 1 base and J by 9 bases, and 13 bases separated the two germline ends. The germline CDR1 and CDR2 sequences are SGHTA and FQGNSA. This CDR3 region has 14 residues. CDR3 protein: CASSLEAGVGEQFF. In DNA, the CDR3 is TGTGCCAGCAGCTTAGAGGCAGGGGTGGGTGAGCAGTTCTTC.

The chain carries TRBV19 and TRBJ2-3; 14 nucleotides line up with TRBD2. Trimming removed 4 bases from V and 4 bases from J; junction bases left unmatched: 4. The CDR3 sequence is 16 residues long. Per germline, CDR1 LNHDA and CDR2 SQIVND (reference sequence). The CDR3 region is CASSSGTSGRADTQYF. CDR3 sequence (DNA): TGTGCCAGTAGTAGCGGGACTAGCGGGAGAGCAGATACGCAGTATTTT.

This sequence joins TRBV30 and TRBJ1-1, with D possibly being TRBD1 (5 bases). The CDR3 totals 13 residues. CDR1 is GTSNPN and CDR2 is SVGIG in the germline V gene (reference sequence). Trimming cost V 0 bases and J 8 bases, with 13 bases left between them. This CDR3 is CAWSVSGAGEAFF. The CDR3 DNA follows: TGTGCCTGGAGTGTAAGTGGGGCAGGCGAAGCTTTCTTT.

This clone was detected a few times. The CDR3 DNA reads TGCGCCAGCAGCGTGTCCGGGACTAGCGGGAACAATGAGCAGTTCTTC. Its translation is CASSVSGTSGNNEQFF. This chain joins TRBV5-1 and TRBJ2-1, with 13 bases fitting TRBD2. The CDR3 sequence is 16 residues long. Germline V gene lookup returns CDR1 SGHRS and CDR2 YFSETQ. V shed 4 bases and J 5 bases; nucleotides not matched to a gene: 6.

CDR3 nucleotides: TGTGCCAGCAGCGTATCCGACAGGGGTTACACTGAAGCTTTCTTT. Translated, it gives CASSVSDRGYTEAFF. The genes are TRBV9 and TRBJ1-1; TRBD1 aligns across 8 bases. This CDR3 spans 15 amino acids. The junction had 5 bases not matched to a gene; V was cut back by 1 base and J by 3 bases. Germline lookup yields CDR1 SGDLS and CDR2 YYNGEE.

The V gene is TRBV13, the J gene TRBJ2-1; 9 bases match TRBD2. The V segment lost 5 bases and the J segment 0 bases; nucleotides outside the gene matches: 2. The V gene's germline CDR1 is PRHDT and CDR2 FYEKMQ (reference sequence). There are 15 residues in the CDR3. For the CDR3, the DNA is TGTGCCAGCAGCGTTAGCGGGAGCTCCTACAATGAGCAGTTCTTC. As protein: CASSVSGSSYNEQFF. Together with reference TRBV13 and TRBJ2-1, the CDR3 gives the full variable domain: AAGVIQSPRHLIKEKRETATLKCYPIPRHDTVYWYQQGPGQDPQFLISFYEKMQSDKGSIPDRFSAQQFSDYHSELNMSSLELGDSALYFCASSVSGSSYNEQFFGPGTRLTVL.

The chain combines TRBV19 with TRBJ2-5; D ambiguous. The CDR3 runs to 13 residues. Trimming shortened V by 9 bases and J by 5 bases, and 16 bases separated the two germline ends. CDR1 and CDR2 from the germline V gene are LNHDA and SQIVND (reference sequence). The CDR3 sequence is CASEAPDRETQYF. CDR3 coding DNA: TGTGCCAGCGAGGCCCCAGATCGGGAGACCCAGTACTTC.

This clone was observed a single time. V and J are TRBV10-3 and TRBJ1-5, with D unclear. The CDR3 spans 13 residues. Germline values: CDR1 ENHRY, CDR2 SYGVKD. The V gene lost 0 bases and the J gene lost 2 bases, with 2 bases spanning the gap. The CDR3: CAISESGNQPQHF. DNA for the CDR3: TGTGCCATCAGTGAGTCTGGCAATCAGCCCCAGCATTTT.

The CDR3 spells CASSLDLSSSGNTIYF. CDR3 bases: TGTGCCAGCAGCTTAGATCTGAGCAGCTCTGGAAACACCATATATTTT. This chain links TRBV7-2 with TRBJ1-3; D uncertain. Germline assignment: CDR1 SGHTA and CDR2 FQGNSA. V was pared by 1 base and J by 0 bases, with 10 bases between. The CDR3 has 16 amino acids. Filled out from reference TRBV7-2 and TRBJ1-3, the complete variable domain reads GAGVSQSPSNKVTEKGKDVELRCDPISGHTALYWYRQSLGQGLEFLIYFQGNSAPDKSGLPSDRFSAERTGGSVSTLTIQRTQQEDSAVYLCASSLDLSSSGNTIYFGEGSWLTVV.

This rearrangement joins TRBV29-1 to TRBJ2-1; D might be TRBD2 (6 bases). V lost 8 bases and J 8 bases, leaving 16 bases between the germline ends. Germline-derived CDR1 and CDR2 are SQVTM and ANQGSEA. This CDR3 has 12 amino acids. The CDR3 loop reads CSTRRGGDEQFF. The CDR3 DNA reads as TGCAGCACAAGAAGGGGAGGCGATGAGCAGTTCTTC.

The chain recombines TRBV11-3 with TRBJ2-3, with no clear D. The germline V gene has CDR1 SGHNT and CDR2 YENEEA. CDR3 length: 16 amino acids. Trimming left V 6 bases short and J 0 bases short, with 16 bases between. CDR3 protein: CASSPHILSSTDTQYF. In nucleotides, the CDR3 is TGTGCCAGCAGTCCCCACATCCTTTCTAGCACAGATACGCAGTATTTT.

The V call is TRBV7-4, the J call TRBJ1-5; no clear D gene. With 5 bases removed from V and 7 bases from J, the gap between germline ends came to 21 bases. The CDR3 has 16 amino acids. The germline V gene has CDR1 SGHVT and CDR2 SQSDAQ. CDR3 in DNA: TGTGCCAGCAGCCAAGCGAGCGGTTCGGGCAGCCAGCCCCAGCATTTT. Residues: CASSQASGSGSQPQHF.

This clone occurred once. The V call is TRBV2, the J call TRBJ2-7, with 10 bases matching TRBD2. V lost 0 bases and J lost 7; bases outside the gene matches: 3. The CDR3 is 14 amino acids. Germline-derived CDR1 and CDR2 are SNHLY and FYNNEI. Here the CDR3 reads CASSEAAGLAEQYV. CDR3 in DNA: TGTGCCAGCAGTGAAGCGGCGGGACTAGCGGAGCAGTACGTC.

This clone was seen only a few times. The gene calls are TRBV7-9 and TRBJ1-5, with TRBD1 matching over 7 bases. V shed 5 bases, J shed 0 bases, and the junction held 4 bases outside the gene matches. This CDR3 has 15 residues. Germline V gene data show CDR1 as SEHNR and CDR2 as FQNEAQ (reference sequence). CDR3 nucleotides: TGTGCCAGCAGCCAGACAGGGTCTAGCAATCAGCCCCAGCATTTT. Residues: CASSQTGSSNQPQHF.

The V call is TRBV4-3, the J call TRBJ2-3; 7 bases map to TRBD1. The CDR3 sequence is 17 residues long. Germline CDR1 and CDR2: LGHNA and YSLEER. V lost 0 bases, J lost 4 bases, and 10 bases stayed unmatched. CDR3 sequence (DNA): TGCGCCAGCAGCCAAGATTTCGGAACAGGGGACGCAGATACGCAGTATTTT. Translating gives CASSQDFGTGDADTQYF.

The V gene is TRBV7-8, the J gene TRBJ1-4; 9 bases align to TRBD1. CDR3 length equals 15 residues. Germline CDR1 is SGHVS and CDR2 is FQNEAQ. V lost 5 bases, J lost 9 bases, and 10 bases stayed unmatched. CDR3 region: CASSKVGTGSQKLFF. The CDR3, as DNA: TGTGCCAGCAGCAAAGTGGGGACAGGGTCTCAAAAACTGTTTTTT.

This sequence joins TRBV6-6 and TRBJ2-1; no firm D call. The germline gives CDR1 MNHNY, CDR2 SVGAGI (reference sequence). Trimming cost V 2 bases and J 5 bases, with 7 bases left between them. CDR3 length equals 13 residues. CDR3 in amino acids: CASSYVLNNEQFF. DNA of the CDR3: TGTGCCAGCAGTTACGTACTGAACAATGAGCAGTTCTTC.

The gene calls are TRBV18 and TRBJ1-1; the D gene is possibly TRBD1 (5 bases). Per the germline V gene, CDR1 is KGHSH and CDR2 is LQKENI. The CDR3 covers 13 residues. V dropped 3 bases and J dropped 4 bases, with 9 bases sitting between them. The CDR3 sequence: CASSPPGLTEAFF. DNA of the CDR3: TGTGCCAGCTCACCTCCAGGGCTCACTGAAGCTTTCTTT.

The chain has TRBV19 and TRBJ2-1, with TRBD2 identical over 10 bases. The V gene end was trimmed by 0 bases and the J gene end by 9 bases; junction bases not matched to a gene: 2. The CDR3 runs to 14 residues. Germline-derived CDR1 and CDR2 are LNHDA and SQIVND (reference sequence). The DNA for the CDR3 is TGTGCCAGTAGTATAGAGGTAGCGGGAGGTGAGCAGTTCTTC. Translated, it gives CASSIEVAGGEQFF.

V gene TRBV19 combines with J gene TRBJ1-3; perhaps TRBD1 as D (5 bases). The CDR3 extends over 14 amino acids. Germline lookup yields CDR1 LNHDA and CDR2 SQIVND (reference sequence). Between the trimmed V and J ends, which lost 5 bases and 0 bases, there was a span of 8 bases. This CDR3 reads CASSGTISGNTIYF. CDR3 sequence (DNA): TGTGCCAGTAGTGGGACGATCTCTGGAAACACCATATATTTT.

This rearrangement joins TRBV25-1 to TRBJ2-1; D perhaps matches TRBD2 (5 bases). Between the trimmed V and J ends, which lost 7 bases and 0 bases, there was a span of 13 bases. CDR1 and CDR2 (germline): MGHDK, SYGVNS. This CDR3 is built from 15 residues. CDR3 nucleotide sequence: TGTGCCAGCAACCAAGCGGATAGCTCCTACAATGAGCAGTTCTTC. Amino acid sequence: CASNQADSSYNEQFF.

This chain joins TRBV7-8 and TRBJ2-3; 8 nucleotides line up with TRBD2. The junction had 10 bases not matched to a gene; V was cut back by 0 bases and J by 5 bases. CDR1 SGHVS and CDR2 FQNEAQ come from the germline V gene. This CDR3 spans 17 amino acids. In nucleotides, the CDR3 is TGTGCCAGCAGCTTAGCGTTTACTAGCGGTAAGGGAGATACGCAGTATTTT. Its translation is CASSLAFTSGKGDTQYF. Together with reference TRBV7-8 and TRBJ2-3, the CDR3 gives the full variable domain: GAGVSQSPRYKVAKRGQDVALRCDPISGHVSLFWYQQALGQGPEFLTYFQNEAQLDKSGLPSDRFFAERPEGSVSTLKIQRTQQEDSAVYLCASSLAFTSGKGDTQYFGPGTRLTVL.

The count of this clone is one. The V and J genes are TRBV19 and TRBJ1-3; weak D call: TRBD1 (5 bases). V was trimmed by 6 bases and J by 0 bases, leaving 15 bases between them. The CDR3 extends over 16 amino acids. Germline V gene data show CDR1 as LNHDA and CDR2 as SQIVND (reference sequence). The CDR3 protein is CASSWRGSGSGNTIYF. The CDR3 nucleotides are TGTGCCAGTAGCTGGCGGGGGTCCGGCTCTGGAAACACCATATATTTT.